Listed here are 20 T cell receptor beta chains from one sample, sequenced in a study of OX40 agonist ivuxolimab in advanced cancers. Sequenced by immunoSEQ multiplex PCR; TCRdb stores in-frame clones only, minus some. Among some 72,000 clones listed, about nine tenths were seen once. The sample in question was CD4+ or CD8+ T cells sorted from blood, obtained in a trial of the OX40 agonist ivuxolimab. Every receptor here comes from an adult with an advanced solid tumor such as melanoma, head and neck, liver or kidney cancer.

V usage is TRBV4-1 and J usage is TRBJ2-5; D is unclear. The V end lost 1 base, the J end lost 3 bases, and 9 bases lay between the germline ends. Germline CDR1 is MGHRA and CDR2 is YSYEKL. This CDR3 comprises 14 residues. The CDR3 coding sequence is TGCGCCAGCAGCCAAGTTTTTAGCAAAGAGACCCAGTACTTC. Its protein product is CASSQVFSKETQYF.

The chain carries TRBV19 and TRBJ2-1; D may be TRBD2 (6 bases). Trimming shortened V by 2 bases and J by 2 bases, and 10 bases separated the two germline ends. Germline V CDR1 and CDR2: LNHDA, SQIVND (reference sequence). The CDR3 loop spans 15 amino acids. In nucleotides, the CDR3 is TGTGCCAGTAGTATAATCGCGGGGCCCTACAATGAGCAGTTCTTC. This translates into CASSIIAGPYNEQFF. Full variable domain (remainder filled in from reference TRBV19 and TRBJ2-1): DGGITQSPKYLFRKEGQNVTLSCEQNLNHDAMYWYRQDPGQGLRLIYYSQIVNDFQKGDIAEGYSVSREKKESFPLTVTSAQKNPTAFYLCASSIIAGPYNEQFFGPGTRLTVL.

This clone is a singleton in its sample. The V call is TRBV6-1, the J call TRBJ2-2; the D call may be TRBD1 or TRBD2 (7 bases each). The CDR3 runs to 13 residues. Germline V lookup: CDR1 MNHNS, CDR2 SASEGT. Deletions cut 10 bases from V and 6 bases from J, with 15 bases between. CDR3 DNA: TGTGCCAAGGCAGGGAGGGGGCCCGGGGAGCTGTTTTTT. Amino acids: CAKAGRGPGELFF.

This chain links TRBV27 with TRBJ1-4; the D gene is possibly TRBD1 (6 bases). Trimming took 3 bases from V and 4 from J, leaving 15 bases between them. Germline CDR1 reads MNHEY; CDR2 reads SMNVEV (reference sequence). The CDR3 contains 16 residues. The CDR3 loop is CASSLTWTADNEKLFF. CDR3 nucleotide sequence: TGTGCCAGCAGTTTGACTTGGACAGCAGATAATGAAAAACTGTTTTTT.

The CDR3 DNA follows: TGTGCCAGCAGTGAAGGGACAGGGAGGAATTCACCCCTCCACTTT. Translating it yields CASSEGTGRNSPLHF. The V gene is TRBV6-1, the J gene TRBJ1-6, with 8 nucleotides matching TRBD1. The V gene end was trimmed by 1 base and the J gene end by 7 bases; junction bases not matched to a gene: 3. From germline, CDR1 is MNHNS and CDR2 SASEGT. There are 15 residues in the CDR3.

The chain has TRBV27 and TRBJ2-5; TRBD2 aligns across 10 bases. This CDR3 spans 14 amino acids. The germline gives CDR1 MNHEY, CDR2 SMNVEV (reference sequence). Trimming at V came to 5 bases and at J to 3 bases, leaving 3 bases not matched to a gene. CDR3 coding DNA: TGTGCCAGCAGTATTCTAGCGGGGGAAGAGACCCAGTACTTC. Protein sequence: CASSILAGEETQYF.

The chain uses TRBV7-8 and TRBJ1-1; D gene uncertain. CDR3 length equals 15 residues. Germline CDR1 reads SGHVS; CDR2 reads FQNEAQ. V shed 5 bases and J shed 3 bases, with 16 bases lying between them. This chain's CDR3 is CASSVSRHPDTEAFF. The CDR3 bases are TGTGCCAGCAGCGTCAGCCGGCACCCGGACACTGAAGCTTTCTTT.

This chain uses TRBV7-8 with TRBJ2-3; no definite D call. The germline V gene has CDR1 SGHVS and CDR2 FQNEAQ. V was shortened by 6 bases and J by 3 bases, with 19 bases between the two germline ends. The CDR3 is 16 amino acids. CDR3 amino acids: CASSLGPWSTTDTQYF. The CDR3 bases are TGTGCCAGCAGTCTCGGACCCTGGTCAACAACAGATACGCAGTATTTT.

The chain joins TRBV4-3 to TRBJ1-5; no reliable D call. Germline V gene sequence: CDR1 LGHNA, CDR2 YSLEER. The CDR3 consists of 16 residues. The V and J ends lost 0 bases and 3 bases respectively, with 12 bases between them. The CDR3 region is CASSQDGLRDNQPQHF. The CDR3 nucleotides are TGCGCCAGCAGCCAAGATGGGTTGAGGGACAATCAGCCCCAGCATTTT.

The V gene is TRBV7-6, the J gene TRBJ2-7, with a weak D call TRBD1 (5 bases). Germline-derived CDR1 and CDR2 are SGHVS and FNYEAQ. This CDR3 has 15 residues. Trimming took off 1 base at V and 3 bases at J, with 13 bases between the two ends. The chain's CDR3 is CASSLGAGYLYEQYF. DNA for the CDR3: TGTGCCAGCAGCTTAGGGGCAGGGTACCTCTACGAGCAGTACTTC.

The V gene is TRBV2, the J gene TRBJ2-7; D is possibly TRBD1 or TRBD2 (5 bases each). Deletions cut 7 bases from V and 2 bases from J, with 12 bases between. There are 13 residues in the CDR3. In germline, CDR1 is SNHLY, CDR2 FYNNEI. The CDR3 nucleotides are TGTGCCAGCAAGGAGCCGGGGCCCTACGAGCAGTACTTC. Its protein product is CASKEPGPYEQYF.

The rearrangement joins TRBV27 to TRBJ2-1; D gene unclear. The CDR3 is made up of 10 amino acids. Trimming removed 8 bases at V and 7 bases at J, with 6 bases between. Germline lookup yields CDR1 MNHEY and CDR2 SMNVEV (reference sequence). The CDR3 spells CASGVNEQFF. CDR3 coding DNA: TGTGCCAGCGGGGTAAATGAGCAGTTCTTC.

The V gene is TRBV18, the J gene TRBJ2-2; TRBD1 matches at 9 bases. Looked up from germline, CDR1 is KGHSH and CDR2 is LQKENI. The CDR3 has 16 amino acids. J gave up 1 base and V 3 bases, and 3 bases lay outside the gene matches. CDR3 bases: TGTGCCAGCTCACCTCCGGGACAGGGGAACACCGGGGAGCTGTTTTTT. This gives the protein CASSPPGQGNTGELFF.

The rearrangement uses TRBV13 and TRBJ2-2; tentative D call: TRBD1 (5 bases). CDR1 and CDR2 (germline): PRHDT, FYEKMQ (reference sequence). V dropped 8 bases and J dropped 4 bases, with 23 bases sitting between them. The CDR3 spans 17 residues. The DNA for the CDR3 is TGTGCCAGCCGATTCACAATACGTTCAGGGTTCACCGGGGAGCTGTTTTTT. It translates to CASRFTIRSGFTGELFF.

This chain uses TRBV5-4 with TRBJ2-7, with D uncertain. The CDR3 contains 11 residues. With 1 base removed from V and 5 bases from J, the gap between germline ends came to 4 bases. Germline CDR1 is SGHNT and CDR2 is YYREEE (reference sequence). The CDR3 is CASSLIHEQYF. The DNA of the CDR3 is TGTGCCAGCAGCTTGATCCACGAGCAGTACTTC.

The gene calls are TRBV12-5 and TRBJ1-6; D not certain. There are 15 residues in the CDR3. The germline V and J ends were trimmed by 5 bases and 8 bases, with 16 bases remaining between them. Germline assignment: CDR1 LGHNT and CDR2 FRNRAP. CDR3 residues: CASGQSNSFYSPLHF. CDR3 in DNA: TGTGCTAGTGGTCAATCAAACTCGTTTTATTCACCCCTCCACTTT.

This clone occurred once. This chain uses TRBV5-6 with TRBJ1-2; D is possibly TRBD1 (6 bases). Trimming cost V 0 bases and J 8 bases, with 11 bases left between them. CDR3 length: 13 residues. In germline, CDR1 is SGHDT, CDR2 YYEEEE. CDR3 sequence: CASSLVEGGGYTF. The CDR3 region has the DNA TGTGCCAGCAGCTTGGTAGAGGGGGGCGGCTACACCTTC.

A word on this clone: The junction does not match germline at one end; this may be a read error. V usage is TRBV7-7 and J usage is TRBJ2-3, with TRBD2 matching over 7 bases. This CDR3 has 15 amino acids. CDR1 and CDR2 (germline): SSHAT, FNYEAQ (reference sequence). In DNA, the CDR3 is TGTGCTAGCAGCTATGGCGGGGGTCCCACAGATACGCAGTATTTT. Translating gives CASSYGGGPTDTQYF.

The V gene is TRBV27, the J gene TRBJ2-5, with 9 nucleotides matching TRBD2. Germline V gives CDR1 MNHEY, CDR2 SMNVEV (reference sequence). The CDR3 contains 14 residues. Trimming removed 6 bases from V and 4 bases from J; junction bases left unmatched: 6. DNA for the CDR3: TGTGCCAGCAGGGCGGGGGGGCTCCTAGAGACCCAGTACTTC. This gives the protein CASRAGGLLETQYF.

V is TRBV10-3 and J is TRBJ1-3; TRBD1 aligns across 8 bases. Germline V gives CDR1 ENHRY, CDR2 SYGVKD. V lost 11 bases and J lost 1; bases outside the gene matches: 7. CDR3 length: 14 amino acids. The CDR3, as DNA: TGTGCCGCTTCGACAGGGGTTTCTGGAAACACCATATATTTT. Translating gives CAASTGVSGNTIYF.